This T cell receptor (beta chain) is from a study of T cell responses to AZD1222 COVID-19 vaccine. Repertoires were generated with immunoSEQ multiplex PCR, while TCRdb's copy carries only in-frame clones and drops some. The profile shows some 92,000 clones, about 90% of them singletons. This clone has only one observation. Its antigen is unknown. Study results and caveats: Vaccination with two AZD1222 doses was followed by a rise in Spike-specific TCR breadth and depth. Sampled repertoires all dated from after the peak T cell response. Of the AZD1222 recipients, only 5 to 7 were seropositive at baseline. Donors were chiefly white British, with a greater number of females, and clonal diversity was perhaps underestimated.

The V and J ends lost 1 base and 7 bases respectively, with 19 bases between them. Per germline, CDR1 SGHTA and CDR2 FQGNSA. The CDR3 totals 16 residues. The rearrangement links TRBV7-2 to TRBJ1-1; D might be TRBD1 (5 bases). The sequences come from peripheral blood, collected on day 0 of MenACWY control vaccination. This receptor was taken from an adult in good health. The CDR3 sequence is CASSLGLRRLGDEAFF. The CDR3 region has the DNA TGTGCCAGCAGCTTAGGACTCCGACGGCTGGGGGATGAAGCTTTCTTT.